The 13 T cell receptor beta chains below all came from one sample that was sequenced in a study. TCRdb recomputed calls from the RT-PCR reads with MiXCR, one row per CDR3 protein. The data show about 700,000 distinct CDR3 sequences, around 14% seen once. Sequenced material: memory CD4+ T cells from blood. All receptors come from a female donor in good health, serving as a healthy control.

The sample holds a few counts of this clonotype. The chain uses TRBV6-5 and TRBJ1-5; D gene ambiguous. Germline loops: CDR1 MNHEY, CDR2 SVGAGI. Trimming left V 0 bases short and J 6 bases short, with 15 bases between. The CDR3 is 16 residues long. The CDR3 region is CASSYSIPPRGQPQHF. The DNA of the CDR3 is TGTGCCAGCAGTTACTCGATACCCCCCCGGGGTCAGCCCCAGCATTTT.

This clonotype was observed many times. The V and J genes are TRBV28 and TRBJ2-3; TRBD2 matches 7 bases. Losses at the gene ends were 4 bases for V and 2 bases for J; bases not matched to a gene: 6. Germline loops: CDR1 MDHEN, CDR2 SYDVKM. CDR3 length: 15 residues. The CDR3 coding sequence is TGTGCCAGCAGTTACGGCGGGGGAAACACAGATACGCAGTATTTT. Its protein product is CASSYGGGNTDTQYF.

This clonotype was picked up a small number of times. This chain links TRBV7-2 with TRBJ1-6, with 9 bases identical to TRBD1. The V segment lost 5 bases and the J segment 8 bases; nucleotides outside the gene matches: 7. This CDR3 is 15 amino acids long. CDR1 is SGHTA and CDR2 is FQGNSA in the germline V gene. CDR3 sequence (DNA): TGTGCCAGCAGCCAACAGGGGGCGTTGGATTCACCCCTCCACTTT. Amino acids: CASSQQGALDSPLHF.

This clonotype was recorded a few times. V gene TRBV7-9 combines with J gene TRBJ2-1; no reliable D call. Germline CDR1 reads SEHNR; CDR2 reads FQNEAQ (reference sequence). The CDR3 consists of 14 residues. V lost 1 base, J lost 10 bases, and 14 bases lay in between. DNA of the CDR3: TGTGCCAGCAGCTTAGAGGCCAGTCAAAGCGAGCAGTTCTTC. Amino acid sequence: CASSLEASQSEQFF.

This clonotype was observed a handful of times. The J gene is TRBJ2-5, the V gene TRBV2, with 11 bases identical to TRBD1. J was trimmed by 7 bases and V by 6 bases; bases with no gene match: 7. This CDR3 has 14 residues. Per germline, CDR1 SNHLY and CDR2 FYNNEI. The CDR3 nucleotides read TGTGCCAGCAGGGGGACAGGGGGATTTGGGACCCAGTACTTC. Its protein product is CASRGTGGFGTQYF.

This clonotype occurred many times. The chain joins TRBV9 to TRBJ2-5; D uncertain. The CDR3 runs to 11 residues. CDR1 is SGDLS, CDR2 YYNGEE, per germline. With 5 bases removed from V and 5 bases from J, the gap between germline ends came to 7 bases. CDR3 sequence reads: CASSAQETQYF. For the CDR3, the DNA is TGTGCCAGCAGTGCACAGGAGACCCAGTACTTC.

This clonotype was counted a few times. The chain combines TRBV7-2 with TRBJ2-2; D gene uncertain. The germline gives CDR1 SGHTA, CDR2 FQGNSA. CDR3 length equals 14 residues. V gave up 1 base and J gave up 5 bases, with 8 bases separating them. As DNA, the CDR3 is TGTGCCAGCAGCTTAGTGTCGAGGACCGGGGAGCTGTTTTTT. As protein: CASSLVSRTGELFF.

This clonotype occurred many times. CDR3 protein: CASSTTGLTSEQFF. The CDR3 nucleotides are TGTGCCAGCAGCACGACGGGACTTACTTCCGAGCAGTTCTTC. The V gene is TRBV7-9, the J gene TRBJ2-1, with a weak D call TRBD2 (6 bases). This CDR3 region has 14 residues. CDR1 is SEHNR and CDR2 is FQNEAQ in the germline V gene (reference sequence). The ends were cut back, 5 bases at V and 10 bases at J, with 18 bases in the middle.

The chain couples TRBV30 to TRBJ1-1; D gene uncertain. CDR3 length: 13 residues. V was shortened by 4 bases and J by 5 bases, with 14 bases between the two germline ends. The germline V gene encodes CDR1 GTSNPN and CDR2 SVGIG (reference sequence). CDR3 sequence: CAWTWEVTTEAFF. The CDR3 nucleotides read TGTGCCTGGACCTGGGAGGTGACGACTGAAGCTTTCTTT.

The J gene is TRBJ1-6, the V gene TRBV5-8; D is perhaps TRBD1 (6 bases). Trimming stripped 3 bases from V and 7 bases from J, with 11 bases between. Per germline, CDR1 SGHTS and CDR2 YDEGEE. The CDR3 runs to 14 residues. CDR3 loop: CASSWGPGNSPLHF. The CDR3, as DNA: TGTGCCAGCAGCTGGGGGCCCGGGAATTCACCCCTCCACTTT.

The J gene is TRBJ1-2, the V gene TRBV27; 8 nucleotides align to TRBD1. This CDR3 is 14 amino acids long. The trim removed 6 bases at V and 7 bases at J, leaving 10 bases unmatched. The V gene's germline CDR1 is MNHEY and CDR2 SMNVEV (reference sequence). The CDR3 region is CASRRTGGLGGYTF. The DNA of the CDR3 is TGTGCCAGCAGACGTACAGGGGGTCTGGGTGGCTACACCTTC.

The chain joins TRBV6-2 or TRBV6-3 to TRBJ2-1; 7 bases agree with TRBD1. V lost 3 bases to trimming and J lost 9 bases; unmatched junction nucleotides: 8. Germline V gives CDR1 MNHEY, CDR2 SVGEGT. The CDR3 runs 14 residues. CDR3 DNA: TGTGCCAGCAGTTATTTTCACCCAGGGGGTGAGCAGTTCTTC. Its protein is CASSYFHPGGEQFF.

The chain carries TRBV20-1 and TRBJ1-5; the D gene is possibly TRBD1 (6 bases). The CDR3 extends over 15 amino acids. With 1 base removed from V and 3 bases from J, the gap between germline ends came to 13 bases. From germline, CDR1 is DFQATT and CDR2 SNEGSKA (reference sequence). The CDR3 sequence: CSARVGGKDNQPQHF. DNA of the CDR3: TGCAGTGCTAGAGTAGGGGGAAAGGACAATCAGCCCCAGCATTTT.